This record covers a single TCR beta chain. The sample originates from a study of Ad26.COV2.S vaccination and SARS-CoV-2 variants. Background on the study: Donor was assigned to the Ad26.COV2.S arm of trial COV1001.

Treatment of the sample: around 19 received Ad26.COV2.S at low or high dose, single or two shots; five or six received placebo; per-sample allocation not given. Samples came from day 63 after the first vaccine or placebo injection. The repertoire was sequenced with immunoSEQ multiplex PCR; TCRdb's copy has only in-frame clones and lacks some. The sample includes hundreds of thousands of clones, 89% of them seen just once. The CDR3 covers 13 residues. Germline V gives CDR1 LNHDA, CDR2 SQIVND (reference sequence). The ends were cut back, 5 bases at V and 4 bases at J, with 11 bases in the middle. The chain couples TRBV19 to TRBJ2-5; D may correspond to TRBD1 or TRBD2 (5 bases each). This clonotype was obtained from a person aged 18-65 years who received the Ad26.COV2.S COVID-19 vaccine or a placebo. This sample comprised peripheral blood, obtained in a trial of Ad26.COV2.S vaccine versus placebo. The CDR3: CASSLRGRETQYF. CDR3 DNA sequence: TGTGCCAGTAGTTTGAGGGGCCGAGAGACCCAGTACTTC.